The 4 T cell receptor beta chains below come from one sample, sequenced in a study of T cells in Graves' hyperthyroidism and ophthalmopathy (dated by TCRdb to between 2019 and 2020). The library was generated by multiplex PCR. Instrument used: Illumina HiSeq 2000. TCR beta CDR3 regions were amplified from RNA transcripts. For the first round of RT-PCR on the TCR CDR3, the HTBI primer set was used together with the Qiagen OneStep RT-PCR kit. Clones were called with MiXCR by TCRdb after fastp trimmed the public reads at Q25, and only in-frame beta chains were retained. Every distinct CDR3 protein forms one entry, paired with its most common genes and DNA. Within this sample are approximately 400,000 distinct CDR3 sequences, with roughly 14% of them counted one time only. The ten largest clones add up to less than 25% of the sample. Sample: blood. The receptors were sampled from a man aged 25 to 45 with Graves' hyperthyroidism that later progressed to Graves' ophthalmopathy.

This clonotype appeared many times. This sequence joins TRBV7-9 and TRBJ2-3; possibly TRBD1 for D (8 bases). The CDR3 consists of 16 residues. Germline values: CDR1 SEHNR, CDR2 FQNEAQ (reference sequence). Trimming left V 5 bases short and J 6 bases short, with 21 bases between. The CDR3 here is CASSPRGLAALDTQYF. CDR3 in DNA: TGTGCCAGCAGCCCCAGGGGGCTAGCGGCTTTGGATACGCAGTATTTT.

Of note for this clonotype: A much larger clone is a single base away; this may be a read error. J is TRBJ1-1 and V is TRBV11-3; D may be TRBD1 (5 bases). The V gene's germline CDR1 is SGHNT and CDR2 YENEEA. V was cut by 4 bases and J by 11 bases, with 14 bases left in between. The CDR3 runs to 12 residues. CDR3 sequence (DNA): TGTGCCAGCAGCTCAGGAGGGGATAACGCTTTCTTT. Its protein product is CASSSGGDNAFF.

This clonotype was observed many times. CDR3 residues: CASREMNTEAFF. CDR3 nucleotides: TGTGCCAGCAGGGAGATGAACACTGAAGCTTTCTTT. This chain joins TRBV28 and TRBJ1-1; D gene unclear. V dropped 6 bases and J dropped 0 bases, with 5 bases sitting between them. Germline lookup yields CDR1 MDHEN and CDR2 SYDVKM. The CDR3 contains 12 residues.

V is TRBV10-2 and J is TRBJ1-6; TRBD1 agrees at 7 bases. With 4 bases clipped from V and 4 bases from J, the junction kept 7 bases outside the gene matches. This CDR3 contains 16 residues. Germline V gene data show CDR1 as WSHSY and CDR2 as SAAADI. The CDR3 reads CASSVGTANYNSPLHF. The CDR3 nucleotides read TGCGCCAGCAGTGTTGGGACAGCAAATTATAATTCACCCCTCCACTTT.